This T cell receptor (beta chain) came from a study of blood T cell repertoires in COVID-19 (dated by TCRdb to 2018 to 2021). About the study as a whole: The collaborator samples originated in the United States, Italy and Spain and spanned the acute and convalescent phases of COVID-19. The repertoires were made available in a free public database intended to serve as a resource for research on the immune response to SARS-CoV-2. The dataset comprised deeply sampled blood TCRbeta repertoires from subjects exposed to, actively infected with, or recovered from COVID-19. Samples were obtained from the ongoing ImmuneRACE study (first 160 participants) and from about 1,300 subjects provided by 6 global collaborators. HLA class I and class II types, where available, came from metadata supplied by the sample provider rather than from assay-based typing. Sample metadata almost always included a de-identified subject ID, COVID-19 status, age in years and sex. The material from the prospective study consisted of cDNA or gDNA derived from T cells, B-cell-depleted T cells, or PBMCs.

Findings and caveats that apply to the study as a whole: The amount of clinical and demographic metadata varied by source and participant and was provided uncurated.

With regard to this clone: Its specific antigen is unknown. The record has no base qualities; no much larger clone is one base away.

TCRbeta CDR3 regions were amplified from genomic DNA using the immunoSEQ Assay, a bias-controlled multiplex PCR. The study's processing was this. Nucleated cell counts per sample were estimated from amplification of reference gene primers within the assay. To quantify the absolute abundance of each unique TCRbeta CDR3 rearrangement, sequence reads were collapsed and filtered. For each sample, productive Simpson clonality was calculated as the square root of Simpson's diversity index across productive rearrangements. In its TCRdb copy, this immuneACCESS table keeps in-frame sequences only and misses some clones. Where compared with another copy, unresolved V genes explain less than half of these, and the others have no known cause. V and J calls and clone size are copied from that table; D and trimming were computed from the DNA. The sample yields 250,000 to 350,000 clones; approximately 89% were counted once. The ten largest clones capture 12% of the sample.

The collaborating institutions used their own protocols to collect whole blood in K2EDTA tubes. For TCRbeta analysis, collaborators shipped samples in one of three forms: frozen whole blood, isolated PBMCs, or DNA extracted from either of those sample types. A distance of 12 bases separates the germline ends of V and J, which lose 3 bases and 6 bases respectively. In the germline V gene, CDR1 corresponds to SGHAT and CDR2 to FQNNGV. Inclusive of the bounding cysteine and phenylalanine, the CDR3 is 14 residues long. Solely the CDR3 DNA is kept, with 42 bases framed from the first base. Sequenced sample: peripheral blood. This sequence uses TRBV11-2 and TRBJ2-1, with TRBD2 as a weak D call on 5 bases. This clonotype originated in a woman in her sixties or seventies with acute or convalescent COVID-19. The sequence in DNA is TGTGCCAGCAGCTTGGACGCCCGGGGCAATGAGCAGTTCTTC. Its protein reads: CASSLDARGNEQFF.